This entry is about one T cell receptor (beta chain). One junction end disagrees with the germline gene, perhaps due to a read error. The data originate from a study of tumor-infiltrating lymphocytes in primary liver carcinoma. Synthesis of TCR beta cDNA was carried out from approximately 500 ng total RNA with a constant-region primer. Researchers made the TCR beta libraries by running three nested multiplex PCR rounds with slightly modified ARM-PCR. TRBV1-TRBV30 forward primers and a C-beta reverse primer were used in the first two PCR rounds, which each ran for about 10 cycles. TCRdb re-derived calls from the multiplex PCR reads in MiXCR, one entry per CDR3 protein. The data contain tens of thousands of distinct CDR3 sequences, 72% of them seen just once; the ten biggest clones take up roughly a fifth. The tissue used was unsorted bulk material of about 19-33 mg. RNA and DNA were co-extracted from it with the AllPrep DNA/RNA mini kit.

This CDR3 is 13 amino acids long. Germline V gives CDR1 SGHAT, CDR2 FQNNGV. Sequences were obtained from liver tumor tissue from sampling region 1. Subset given: tumor region T1, superior pole. The receptor was derived from a middle-aged man with primary liver carcinoma and hepatitis B virus infection. The rearrangement joins TRBV11-2 to TRBJ2-7; TRBD1 aligns across 7 bases. The CDR3 DNA sequence: TGCTCCAGCAGCTCTGCCCAGGGGGACGAGCAGTACTTC. It yields the protein CSSSSAQGDEQYF. The variable domain in full, with the rest retrieved from reference TRBV11-2 and TRBJ2-7, is EAGVAQSPRYKIIEKRQSVAFWCNPISGHATLYWYQQILGQGPKLLIQFQNNGVVDDSQLPKDRFSAERLKGVDSTLKIQPAKLEDSAVYLCSSSSAQGDEQYFGPGTRLTVT.